This T cell receptor beta chain was recorded in a study of brain T cells in children with intractable seizures. Overall study results and limits: Pre-surgery blood may have been undersampled, hiding some clones. HCMV serostatus was not known, and viral specificity came from CDR3 similarity only.

Specified time point: blood from clinic visit 5 months post-surgery; TSC patient then seizure free. Only cases whose brain tissue showed the highest T cell transcript signatures were sequenced. Before surgery, patients took at least one anti-epileptic drug. Looked up from germline, CDR1 is MNHEY and CDR2 is SVGEGT. The ends were cut back, 0 bases at V and 3 bases at J, with 27 bases in the middle. CDR3 length: 21 amino acids. A remark on this clone: Its antigen is as yet unknown.

The data were produced by immunoSEQ multiplex PCR, yet TCRdb's version contains in-frame clones alone and is incomplete. The sample contains about 340,000 clones, over 90% of which appear only once. The chain is built from TRBV6-2 or TRBV6-3 and TRBJ1-5; D may be TRBD1 (5 bases). The sample was peripheral blood, taken roughly 5 months after surgery. This TCR derives from a boy under two years old with tuberous sclerosis and intractable seizures. CDR3 DNA: TGTGCCAGCAGTTACTCGACGAAGCGACAGACACGAGGTTCGTACAATCAGCCCCAGCATTTT. This encodes CASSYSTKRQTRGSYNQPQHF.